These 31 T cell receptor beta chains were all obtained from the same sample, sequenced in a study of blood T cell repertoires in COVID-19 (dated by TCRdb to the early 2020s). Library method: the immunoSEQ multiplex PCR assay. The table was pulled from immuneACCESS by TCRdb, which kept in-frame rearrangements only. Such tables lose some clones; where checked, under half of the loss comes from unresolved V genes, and the rest has no known cause. The sample table contains about 310,000 clones; only one count was recorded for approximately 89% of them. Roughly a tenth of the sample is in the top ten clones. The sequencing input was PBMCs or T cells enriched from blood (not recorded which). Receptor source: a woman aged 25 to 45 who had recovered from COVID-19.

This sequence joins TRBV5-6 and TRBJ2-7, with 7 bases matching TRBD2. The germline CDR1 and CDR2 sequences are SGHDT and YYEEEE. CDR3 length: 11 residues. V trimming: 4 bases; J trimming: 9 bases; junction bases outside the gene matches: 4. The CDR3 loop reads CASSRPGGQYF. In DNA form, the CDR3 reads TGTGCCAGCAGCCGACCGGGAGGGCAGTACTTC.

V is TRBV27 and J is TRBJ2-7; 8 bases match TRBD2. With V trimmed by 3 bases and J by 1 base, 5 bases remained unmatched. The V gene's germline CDR1 is MNHEY and CDR2 SMNVEV (reference sequence). The length of the CDR3 is 15 residues. CDR3 bases: TGTGCCAGCAGTTTTCGCGGGAGGCCGTCCTACGAGCAGTACTTC. Translating gives CASSFRGRPSYEQYF.

The chain employs TRBV21-1 and TRBJ1-1. TRBV21-1 has pseudogene status. CDR3 length: 15 residues. CDR3 loop: CASSKGGARNTEAFF. CDR3 coding DNA: TGTGCCAGCAGCAAAGGAGGCGCCCGAAACACTGAAGCTTTCTTT.

This chain links TRBV7-9 with TRBJ1-2, with a weak D call TRBD1 (6 bases). The length of the CDR3 is 15 residues. Trimming took off 4 bases at V and 1 base at J, with 13 bases between the two ends. Germline V gene sequence: CDR1 SEHNR, CDR2 FQNEAQ (reference sequence). CDR3 coding DNA: TGTGCCAGCAGCTGGGGGCAGGGTGTTAACTATGGCTACACCTTC. Amino acid sequence: CASSWGQGVNYGYTF.

DNA of the CDR3: TGTGCCAGCAGTTACTCGACACAAAATGAAGCTTTCTTT. The encoded protein is CASSYSTQNEAFF. The chain is built from TRBV6-5 and TRBJ1-1; D unclear. CDR3 length equals 13 residues. The V gene's germline CDR1 is MNHEY and CDR2 SVGAGI. Trimming took 0 bases from V and 7 from J, leaving 9 bases between them.

The chain joins TRBV19 to TRBJ1-6; possibly TRBD1 for D (5 bases). The germline V gene has CDR1 LNHDA and CDR2 SQIVND (reference sequence). Trimming took 8 bases from V and 7 from J, leaving 18 bases between them. This CDR3 has 15 residues. This chain's CDR3 is CASSPGTTRNSPLHF. In nucleotides, the CDR3 is TGTGCCAGTTCCCCTGGGACTACGCGAAATTCACCCCTCCACTTT.

The chain has TRBV29-1 and TRBJ2-1; D is unresolved. Deletions cut 0 bases from V and 7 bases from J, with 10 bases between. The CDR3 covers 13 residues. Per the germline V gene, CDR1 is SQVTM and CDR2 is ANQGSEA. The CDR3 DNA reads as TGCAGCGTTGAAGATAGGAGAGGTAATGAGCAGTTCTTC. It encodes CSVEDRRGNEQFF.

The chain recombines TRBV28 with TRBJ2-3, with 8 bases identical to TRBD1. The CDR3 sequence is 15 residues long. J lost 2 bases, V lost 3 bases, and 4 bases had no gene match. CDR1 is MDHEN, CDR2 SYDVKM, per germline. The CDR3 sequence is CASSLTGDLTDTQYF. The CDR3, as DNA: TGTGCCAGCAGTTTGACAGGGGACCTCACAGATACGCAGTATTTT.

The chain carries TRBV7-2 and TRBJ2-1; TRBD2 matches 8 bases. Looked up from germline, CDR1 is SGHTA and CDR2 is FQGNSA. J lost 10 bases, V lost 3 bases, and 14 bases had no gene match. The CDR3 consists of 16 residues. The CDR3 nucleotides are TGTGCCAGCAGCTTTATATGGGCTGGAGCGGGAGACGAGCAGTTCTTC. This gives the protein CASSFIWAGAGDEQFF.

The chain links TRBV9 to TRBJ1-1; D perhaps matches TRBD1 (6 bases). The CDR3 totals 16 residues. Germline values: CDR1 SGDLS, CDR2 YYNGEE. The germline V and J ends were trimmed by 3 bases and 1 base, with 16 bases remaining between them. CDR3 in amino acids: CASSAGYRAGNTEAFF. In nucleotides, the CDR3 is TGTGCCAGCAGCGCCGGATACAGGGCCGGGAACACTGAAGCTTTCTTT.

The chain links TRBV15 to TRBJ2-4, with a tentative D call TRBD1 (5 bases). CDR3 length: 16 residues. The germline V and J ends were trimmed by 1 base and 0 bases, with 10 bases remaining between them. Germline CDR1 LNHNV, CDR2 YYDKDF (reference sequence). CDR3 residues: CATSRGREGAKNIQYF. Written as DNA, the CDR3 is TGTGCCACCAGCAGAGGCAGGGAAGGAGCCAAAAACATTCAGTACTTC. The full variable domain, its missing parts supplied by reference TRBV15 and TRBJ2-4, is DAMVIQNPRYQVTQFGKPVTLSCSQTLNHNVMYWYQQKSSQAPKLLFHYYDKDFNNEADTPDNFQSRRPNTSFCFLDIRSPGLGDTAMYLCATSRGREGAKNIQYFGAGTRLSVL.

The rearrangement uses TRBV6-5 and TRBJ1-5; tentatively, D is TRBD1 (5 bases). The CDR3 extends over 14 amino acids. Per germline, CDR1 MNHEY and CDR2 SVGAGI. The V gene lost 8 bases and the J gene lost 0 bases, with 11 bases spanning the gap. The CDR3: CASSGEFSNQPQHF. DNA of the CDR3: TGTGCCAGCTCGGGGGAGTTTAGCAATCAGCCCCAGCATTTT.

This sequence joins TRBV4-1 and TRBJ2-7; a weak D match, TRBD2 (6 bases). The CDR3 loop spans 16 amino acids. Trimming pared 0 bases from V and 0 bases from J, leaving 12 bases between. CDR1 MGHRA and CDR2 YSYEKL come from the germline V gene. This chain's CDR3 is CASSQESGSVSYEQYF. CDR3 bases: TGCGCCAGCAGCCAAGAGTCCGGGAGTGTCTCCTACGAGCAGTACTTC.

This clone came up once. V is TRBV27 and J is TRBJ1-6; D gene uncertain. The CDR3 covers 15 residues. The germline CDR1 and CDR2 sequences are MNHEY and SMNVEV (reference sequence). V lost 3 bases to trimming and J lost 2 bases, with 8 bases between them. The CDR3 sequence is CASSLVTPYNSPLHF. The CDR3 bases are TGTGCCAGCAGTTTGGTTACTCCCTATAATTCACCCCTCCACTTT.

The chain joins TRBV10-3 to TRBJ2-1; TRBD2 matches at 7 bases. There are 16 residues in the CDR3. In germline, CDR1 is ENHRY, CDR2 SYGVKD. V dropped 7 bases and J dropped 2; count of bases not matched to a gene: 11. CDR3 nucleotides: TGTGCCATCACCCCAAGCGGGACTGGAGCCTACAATGAGCAGTTCTTC. It encodes CAITPSGTGAYNEQFF.

This sequence joins TRBV19 and TRBJ2-7; TRBD1 aligns across 8 bases. CDR1 is LNHDA and CDR2 is SQIVND in the germline V gene (reference sequence). V lost 5 bases and J lost 5; bases outside the gene matches: 14. The CDR3 is made up of 16 amino acids. In nucleotides, the CDR3 is TGTGCCAGTAGTCACAGAAGGACAGGGAGTTCGGACGAGCAGTACTTC. It specifies CASSHRRTGSSDEQYF.

The chain joins TRBV5-1 to TRBJ2-5; 13 bases agree with TRBD2. The J segment lost 2 bases and the V segment lost 5 bases, leaving 3 bases of the junction unmatched. CDR3 length equals 15 residues. The germline CDR1 and CDR2 sequences are SGHRS and YFSETQ. CDR3 nucleotide sequence: TGCGCCAGCAGGCGACTAGCGGGAGGACAAGAGACCCAGTACTTC. Protein: CASRRLAGGQETQYF.

The rearrangement joins TRBV7-8 to TRBJ2-7, with 13 nucleotides matching TRBD2. This CDR3 region has 16 residues. Trimming removed 2 bases from V and 3 bases from J; junction bases left unmatched: 4. CDR1 SGHVS and CDR2 FQNEAQ come from the germline V gene. The CDR3 sequence: CASSLTLAGGNYEQYF. Written as DNA, the CDR3 is TGTGCCAGCAGCTTAACACTAGCGGGAGGGAACTACGAGCAGTACTTC. Supplemented by reference TRBV7-8 and TRBJ2-7, the full variable domain reads GAGVSQSPRYKVAKRGQDVALRCDPISGHVSLFWYQQALGQGPEFLTYFQNEAQLDKSGLPSDRFFAERPEGSVSTLKIQRTQQEDSAVYLCASSLTLAGGNYEQYFGPGTRLTVT.

The chain employs TRBV10-3 and TRBJ1-4; TRBD1 might be the D (6 bases). The CDR3 totals 14 residues. V was shortened by 6 bases and J by 3 bases, with 11 bases between the two germline ends. Germline V lookup: CDR1 ENHRY, CDR2 SYGVKD. Written as DNA, the CDR3 is TGTGCCATCAGCCGGGAGGGGGCTAATGAAAAACTGTTTTTT. As protein: CAISREGANEKLFF.

This clone was recorded a few times. The chain couples TRBV7-8 to TRBJ1-2, with 7 bases that match TRBD1. The CDR3 is 15 residues long. V lost 7 bases to trimming and J lost 4 bases; unmatched junction nucleotides: 12. CDR1 and CDR2 from the germline V gene are SGHVS and FQNEAQ. CDR3 amino acids: CASTVTGAMVYGYTF. CDR3 nucleotide sequence: TGTGCCAGCACCGTAACAGGGGCTATGGTCTATGGCTACACCTTC.

This clone is a singleton in its sample. This rearrangement joins TRBV5-6 to TRBJ1-2, with 8 bases lining up with TRBD1. The trim removed 4 bases at V and 6 bases at J, leaving 14 bases unmatched. Germline V gene lookup returns CDR1 SGHDT and CDR2 YYEEEE. The CDR3 has 16 residues. In DNA, the CDR3 is TGTGCCAGCAGCAAGACCCGGGACAGGCGGGCTAATGGCTACACCTTC. Translation: CASSKTRDRRANGYTF.

The chain has TRBV4-3 and TRBJ1-4, with TRBD1 identical over 8 bases. The CDR3 is 17 amino acids. In germline, CDR1 is LGHNA, CDR2 YSLEER. Trimming cost V 2 bases and J 2 bases; bases outside gene matches: 7. The CDR3, as DNA: TGCGCCAGCAGCCAACCTACAGGGGGGCAGACTAATGAAAAACTGTTTTTT. It yields the protein CASSQPTGGQTNEKLFF.

This clone is a singleton in its sample. The gene calls are TRBV24-1 and TRBJ1-5; 10 positions match TRBD1. CDR1 is KGHDR and CDR2 is SFDVKD in the germline V gene. This CDR3 is built from 16 residues. V shed 4 bases and J 3 bases; nucleotides not matched to a gene: 5. The CDR3 nucleotides are TGTGCCACCAGTGAGCCCGGGACAGGGGCCAATCAGCCCCAGCATTTT. Translation gives CATSEPGTGANQPQHF.

The genes are TRBV4-1 and TRBJ2-4, with 8 bases that match TRBD1. With 3 bases clipped from V and 0 bases from J, the junction kept 13 bases outside the gene matches. CDR3 length: 19 residues. From germline, CDR1 is MGHRA and CDR2 YSYEKL. The CDR3 region has the DNA TGCGCCAGCAGCCAGGACAGGGTGAGAGTGGCTTTAGCCAAAAACATTCAGTACTTC. It codes for CASSQDRVRVALAKNIQYF.

This rearrangement joins TRBV27 to TRBJ2-1; D gene uncertain. The CDR3 contains 13 residues. V lost 5 bases, J lost 4 bases, and 9 bases lay in between. Germline CDR1 is MNHEY and CDR2 is SMNVEV (reference sequence). The DNA of the CDR3 is TGTGCCAGCAGTCCGAACCTATACAATGAGCAGTTCTTC. Its protein is CASSPNLYNEQFF.

This chain joins TRBV6-1 and TRBJ2-7, with 8 bases aligning to TRBD2. Germline-derived CDR1 and CDR2 are MNHNS and SASEGT. This CDR3 has 15 amino acids. V lost 2 bases to trimming and J lost 5 bases; unmatched junction nucleotides: 8. The CDR3 is CASSETSSGFDEQYF. The CDR3 DNA follows: TGTGCCAGCAGTGAAACGTCTAGCGGGTTCGACGAGCAGTACTTC.

The V gene is TRBV5-4, the J gene TRBJ2-5; the D gene is possibly TRBD2 (6 bases). The V end was cut by 4 bases, the J end by 4 bases, with 23 bases between. This CDR3 has 17 amino acids. Germline CDR1 and CDR2: SGHNT and YYREEE (reference sequence). The CDR3 region is CASSAGLRKGGVETQYF. The CDR3 DNA sequence: TGTGCCAGCAGCGCGGGACTCCGAAAGGGCGGGGTAGAGACCCAGTACTTC. The full variable domain, rest sourced from reference TRBV5-4 and TRBJ2-5, is ETGVTQSPTHLIKTRGQQVTLRCSSQSGHNTVSWYQQALGQGPQFIFQYYREEENGRGNFPPRFSGLQFPNYSSELNVNALELDDSALYLCASSAGLRKGGVETQYFGPGTRLLVL.

The chain uses TRBV6-5 and TRBJ2-1; TRBD2 aligns across 13 bases. The CDR3 spans 15 residues. Per germline, CDR1 MNHEY and CDR2 SVGAGI. V trimming: 6 bases; J trimming: 9 bases; junction bases outside the gene matches: 8. This CDR3 is CASRSGTSGTSEQFF. For the CDR3, the DNA is TGTGCCAGCAGGTCCGGGACTAGCGGGACAAGTGAGCAGTTCTTC.

This clone was counted only a few times. The chain combines TRBV19 with TRBJ1-5; TRBD1 is a possible D gene (6 bases). This CDR3 is 16 amino acids long. V was cut by 6 bases and J by 1 base, with 16 bases left in between. Germline assignment: CDR1 LNHDA and CDR2 SQIVND (reference sequence). The CDR3 sequence is CASRSFQGRSNQPQHF. The CDR3 DNA reads as TGTGCCAGTAGAAGCTTCCAGGGGCGAAGCAATCAGCCCCAGCATTTT.

This clone was seen just once. V gene TRBV18 combines with J gene TRBJ2-3, with 8 bases matching TRBD2. Germline lookup yields CDR1 KGHSH and CDR2 LQKENI. The J segment lost 7 bases and the V segment lost 5 bases, leaving 8 bases of the junction unmatched. This CDR3 contains 14 residues. Written as DNA, the CDR3 is TGTGCCAGCTCATCCGGGACTAGTTTGAATACGCAGTATTTT. It codes for CASSSGTSLNTQYF.

V usage is TRBV9 and J usage is TRBJ1-1, with TRBD1 matching 7 bases. CDR1 is SGDLS and CDR2 is YYNGEE in the germline V gene. The V gene end was trimmed by 0 bases and the J gene end by 0 bases; junction bases not matched to a gene: 11. This CDR3 region has 18 residues. CDR3 protein: CASSVEKGAPTMNTEAFF. DNA of the CDR3: TGTGCCAGCAGCGTAGAGAAGGGGGCCCCTACAATGAACACTGAAGCTTTCTTT.